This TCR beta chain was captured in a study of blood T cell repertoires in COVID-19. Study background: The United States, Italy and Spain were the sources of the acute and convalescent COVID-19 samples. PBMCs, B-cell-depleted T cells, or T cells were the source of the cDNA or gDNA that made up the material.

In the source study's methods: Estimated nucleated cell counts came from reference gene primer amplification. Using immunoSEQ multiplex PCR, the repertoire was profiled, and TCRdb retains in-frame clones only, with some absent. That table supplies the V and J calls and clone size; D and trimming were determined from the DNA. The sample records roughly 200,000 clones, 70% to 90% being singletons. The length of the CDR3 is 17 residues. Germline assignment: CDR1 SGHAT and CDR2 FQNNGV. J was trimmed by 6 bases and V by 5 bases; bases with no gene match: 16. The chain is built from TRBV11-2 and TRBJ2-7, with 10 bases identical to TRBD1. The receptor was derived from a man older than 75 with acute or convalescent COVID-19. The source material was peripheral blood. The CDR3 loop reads CASSTHLGDRGRPEQYF. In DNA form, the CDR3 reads TGTGCCAGCAGCACTCACCTCGGGGACAGGGGACGACCCGAGCAGTACTTC. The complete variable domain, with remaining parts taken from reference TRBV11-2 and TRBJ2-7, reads EAGVAQSPRYKIIEKRQSVAFWCNPISGHATLYWYQQILGQGPKLLIQFQNNGVVDDSQLPKDRFSAERLKGVDSTLKIQPAKLEDSAVYLCASSTHLGDRGRPEQYFGPGTRLTVT.